This T cell receptor (beta chain) was captured by sequencing in a study of radiotherapy plus CTLA-4 blockade in lung cancer. It was focal radiation plus CTLA-4 blockade with ipilimumab that patients with chemo-refractory metastatic non-small-cell lung cancer received. Study findings and constraints: Clones of tumor-derived TCRs expanded in blood after radiotherapy plus ipilimumab.

Data came from immunoSEQ multiplex PCR; TCRdb stores just in-frame clones and leaves some out. The sample has 80,000 or so clones; roughly 79% are singletons. CDR3 length: 15 amino acids. CDR1 and CDR2 from the germline V gene are SQVTM and ANQGSEA. V dropped 4 bases and J dropped 2 bases, with 17 bases sitting between them. In regard to this clone: Its antigen is not identified.

The receptor was isolated from a human donor with non-small cell lung cancer who had a partial response to radiotherapy plus ipilimumab. Some clones in this sample may be carry-over from other donors' samples. J is TRBJ1-1 and V is TRBV29-1; D is perhaps TRBD1 (5 bases). Here the sequenced sample was peripheral blood, taken from a patient treated with radiotherapy plus ipilimumab. CDR3 amino acids: CSVARGRVGNTEAFF. CDR3 DNA: TGCAGCGTTGCAAGGGGCAGGGTGGGCAACACTGAAGCTTTCTTT.